The clone carrying this TCR beta chain was seen a handful of times. As yet, its antigen is unknown. This sample is drawn from a study of blood T cells in healthy people across ages. A sample-barcoded 5' primer and a J-beta primer mix were used in a second PCR of about 7 to 12 cycles. Every cDNA was tagged by a template-switch adaptor with 12 random nucleotides. Paired-end reads containing CDR3 totaled no fewer than 2.5 million for each sample. TCRdb reanalysed the 5' RACE reads using MiXCR and keeps one entry per CDR3 protein. This repertoire shows hundreds of thousands of distinct CDR3 sequences, around 42% found once; its top ten account for nearly 20%. CDR1 and CDR2 (germline): MNHNY, SVGAGI (reference sequence). V lost 2 bases, J lost 1 base, and 1 base stayed unmatched. The CDR3 covers 14 residues. Overall study results and limits: There were more naive CD4+ cells and higher diversity in long-lived donors than in aged donors.

The origin of this receptor is a man aged 55 to 69 in good health. V and J are TRBV6-6 and TRBJ2-5; TRBD1 aligns across 7 bases. The sequenced sample consisted of blood. The CDR3 is CASSYGTAQETQYF. The DNA of the CDR3 is TGTGCCAGCAGTTACGGGACAGCCCAAGAGACCCAGTACTTC.